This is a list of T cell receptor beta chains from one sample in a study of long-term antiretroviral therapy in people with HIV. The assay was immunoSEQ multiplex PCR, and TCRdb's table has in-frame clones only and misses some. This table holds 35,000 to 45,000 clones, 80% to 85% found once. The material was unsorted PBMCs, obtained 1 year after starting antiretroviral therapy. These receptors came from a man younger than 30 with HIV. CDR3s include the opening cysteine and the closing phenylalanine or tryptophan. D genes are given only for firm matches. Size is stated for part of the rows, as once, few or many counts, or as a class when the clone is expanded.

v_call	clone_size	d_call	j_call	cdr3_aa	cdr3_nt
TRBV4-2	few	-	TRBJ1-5	CASSYTGPGNQPQHF	TGTGCCAGCAGCTACACCGGGCCAGGCAATCAGCCCCAGCATTTT
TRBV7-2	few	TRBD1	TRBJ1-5	CASSFEGASGNQPQHF	TGTGCCAGCAGCTTTGAGGGGGCCTCGGGCAATCAGCCCCAGCATTTT
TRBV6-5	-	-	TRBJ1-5	CASSPRVRDQPQHF	TGTGCCAGCAGCCCCAGGGTCAGGGATCAGCCCCAGCATTTT
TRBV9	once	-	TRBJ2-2	CASSVDSTSPRNTGELFF	TGTGCCAGCAGCGTAGATTCAACTTCCCCTCGGAACACCGGGGAGCTGTTTTTT
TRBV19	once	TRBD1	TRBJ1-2	CASRAGGGYTF	TGTGCCAGTAGGGCAGGGGGCGGCTACACCTTC
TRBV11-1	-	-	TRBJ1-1	CASSLNGGSGTEAFF	TGTGCCAGCAGCTTAAATGGAGGCTCGGGGACTGAAGCTTTCTTT
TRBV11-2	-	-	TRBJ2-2	CASSFGKTGELFF	TGTGCCAGCAGCTTCGGGAAGACCGGGGAGCTGTTTTTT
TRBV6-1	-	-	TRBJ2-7	CASKTTVDLSYEQYF	TGTGCCAGCAAGACGACGGTAGATCTTTCCTACGAGCAGTACTTC
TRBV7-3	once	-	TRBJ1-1	CASSSRRATAFF	TGTGCCAGCAGCTCGCGACGCGCTACGGCTTTCTTT
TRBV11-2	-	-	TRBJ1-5	CASSLDRGSNQPQHF	TGTGCCAGCAGCTTAGACAGGGGAAGCAATCAGCCCCAGCATTTT
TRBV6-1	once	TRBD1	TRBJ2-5	CASSDRGQLETQYF	TGTGCCAGCAGCGACAGGGGCCAACTCGAGACCCAGTACTTC
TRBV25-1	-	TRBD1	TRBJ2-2	CASRDRNTGELFF	TGTGCCAGCCGGGACAGGAACACCGGGGAGCTGTTTTTT
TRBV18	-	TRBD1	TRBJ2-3	CASSPTGQARDTQYF	TGTGCCAGCTCACCCACTGGACAGGCTAGGGATACGCAGTATTTT
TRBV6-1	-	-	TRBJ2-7	CASSESGRRGRGEQYF	TGTGCCAGCAGTGAAAGCGGCCGGAGGGGCCGTGGCGAGCAGTACTTC
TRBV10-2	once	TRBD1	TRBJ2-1	CASSTDRGLYNEQFF	TGCGCCAGCAGTACTGACAGGGGGCTATACAATGAGCAGTTCTTC
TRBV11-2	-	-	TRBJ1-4	CASSPGTEKLFF	TGTGCCAGCAGCCCAGGGACTGAAAAACTGTTTTTT
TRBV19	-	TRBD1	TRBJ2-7	CASSWGQGDQAYEQYF	TGTGCCAGTAGTTGGGGACAGGGGGACCAGGCCTACGAGCAGTACTTC
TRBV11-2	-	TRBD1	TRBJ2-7	CASSYGTASYEQYF	TGTGCCAGCAGCTACGGGACAGCTTCCTACGAGCAGTACTTC
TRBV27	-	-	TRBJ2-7	CASPRYEQYF	TGTGCCAGCCCTCGCTACGAGCAGTACTTC
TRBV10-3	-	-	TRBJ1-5	CAISRDGTNQPQHF	TGTGCCATCAGCCGGGACGGAACAAATCAGCCCCAGCATTTT
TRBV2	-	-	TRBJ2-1	CASSPVSYNEQFF	TGTGCCAGCAGTCCAGTGTCCTACAATGAGCAGTTCTTC
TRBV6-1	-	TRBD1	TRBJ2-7	CASRLIGQGNYEQYF	TGTGCCAGCAGGCTAATAGGACAGGGTAACTACGAGCAGTACTTC
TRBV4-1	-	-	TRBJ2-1	CASSQDAGASYNEQFF	TGCGCCAGCAGCCAAGATGCAGGGGCTTCCTACAATGAGCAGTTCTTC
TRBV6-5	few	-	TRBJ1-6	CASSLAGDNSPLHF	TGTGCCAGCAGCTTGGCAGGGGATAATTCACCCCTCCACTTT
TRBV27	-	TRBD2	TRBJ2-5	CASSKPGLAGGVETQYF	TGTGCCAGCAGTAAACCGGGACTAGCGGGAGGGGTGGAGACCCAGTACTTC
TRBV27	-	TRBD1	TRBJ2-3	CASTNQGTGGFADTQYF	TGTGCCAGCACCAACCAGGGGACAGGGGGGTTTGCAGATACGCAGTATTTT
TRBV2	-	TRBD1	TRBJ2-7	CASSPPRGQGPRPDYEQYF	TGTGCCAGCAGTCCTCCTAGGGGACAGGGGCCAAGACCGGACTACGAGCAGTACTTC
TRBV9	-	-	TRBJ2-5	CASSTRGAQETQYF	TGTGCCAGCAGCACCCGGGGGGCCCAAGAGACCCAGTACTTC
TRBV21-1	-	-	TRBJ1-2	CASTGQGVSGNYGYTF	TGTGCCAGCACGGGACAGGGAGTTTCTGGGAACTATGGCTACACCTTC
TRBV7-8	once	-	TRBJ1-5	CASSRGDVRLNQPQHF	TGTGCCAGCTCGCGTGGGGACGTCCGGCTAAATCAGCCCCAGCATTTT
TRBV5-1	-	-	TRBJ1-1	CASRLVRDTEAFF	TGCGCCAGCAGGCTGGTCCGGGACACTGAAGCTTTCTTT
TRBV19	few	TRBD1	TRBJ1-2	CASSMGQGGNYGYTF	TGTGCCAGTAGTATGGGACAGGGAGGAAACTATGGCTACACCTTC
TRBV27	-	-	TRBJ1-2	CASSSSFEPHYGYTF	TGTGCCAGCAGTTCCTCGTTCGAACCTCATTATGGCTACACCTTC
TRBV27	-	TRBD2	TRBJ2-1	CASGREDEQFF	TGTGCCAGTGGGAGGGAGGATGAGCAGTTCTTC
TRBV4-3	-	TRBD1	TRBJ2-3	CASSQGTGVTDTQYF	TGCGCCAGCAGCCAAGGGACAGGGGTCACAGATACGCAGTATTTT
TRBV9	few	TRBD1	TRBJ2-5	CASSATGEETQYF	TGTGCCAGCAGCGCCACAGGGGAAGAGACCCAGTACTTC
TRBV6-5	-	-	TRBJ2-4	CASSPGAKNIQYF	TGTGCCAGCAGCCCAGGAGCCAAAAACATTCAGTACTTC